Below, one T cell receptor (beta chain) is given with its context. This receptor's antigen is unknown. Qualities for individual bases were not recorded, and no much larger clone is one base off. At diagnosis, tumor, uninvolved tumor-adjacent lung and peripheral blood were collected and then preserved as a mix of FFPE and fresh-frozen material. Blood samples were analyzed as peripheral blood mononuclear cells for TCR repertoire profiling. TCR beta CDR3 regions were sequenced from DNA using the immunoSEQ Assay. The authors' pipeline ran thus. To compute T cell density, TCR beta template counts were normalized to usable DNA, which was estimated by amplifying housekeeping genes. The preseqR package was used to estimate richness by extrapolating to 400,000 templates for PBMC samples and to 120,000 templates for tissue samples. Clonality was defined by subtracting Pielou's evenness from one. Tissue-enriched TCRs were identified by differential abundance testing using productive amino-acid clonotypes, minimum total count 5 and alpha 0.1. The Jaccard Index and the Morisita Overlap Index were used to quantify repertoire overlap between compartments. GLIPH grouped TCR beta CDR3s together with public tetramer-defined viral CDR3s, and a viral motif had to include at least three viral sequences and also show V-gene enrichment. In its TCRdb copy, this immuneACCESS table keeps in-frame sequences only and misses some clones. Where compared with another copy, unresolved V genes explain less than half of these, and the others have no known cause. The V and J calls and clone size come from that table; D and trimming were worked out from the DNA. Here the sample has 40,000 to 50,000 clones; roughly 90% occur a single time. Around 2.5% of the sample comes from the top ten.

The sample originates from a study of T cells in localized non-small cell lung cancer (dated by TCRdb to 2018 to 2021). Notes on the research overall: Comparing tumors with uninvolved tumor-adjacent lungs, the study looked at the T cell repertoires of around 250 patients with early-stage NSCLC. The cohort consisted of under 300 treatment-naive NSCLC patients whose localized lung tumors had been resected. A mean age of around 66 years was recorded for the NSCLC patients, of whom under 150 were male and some 100 were female.

General conclusions and limits of the study: Longer overall survival was associated with higher T cell density in blood, whereas shorter survival was associated with higher clonality in adjacent lung. Uninvolved tumor-adjacent lung showed the highest T cell clonality, higher than tumor, which suggests more focused antigenic responses in the adjacent lung. A median of approximately 62 of the top 100 tumor clones turned up in the paired uninvolved adjacent lung, and 28 of those clones also ranked among the top 100 of that same adjacent lung. Because of the exploratory design, TCR variables were selected using unadjusted p-values without false-discovery rate correction. Because multi-region tumor sequencing was not performed, intratumor heterogeneity could not be ruled out.

The origin of this receptor is a female donor of 60 years or more with stage I squamous cell lung carcinoma. The material was peripheral blood, obtained before any cancer treatment.

The CDR3 region reads CASSFPVQTTSGEETQYF. The bases read TGTGCCAGCAGCTTCCCTGTCCAAACTACTAGCGGAGAGGAAACGCAGTATTTT. The rearranged segments are TRBV7-9 and TRBJ2-3; 8 junctional bases match TRBD2. Including cysteine and phenylalanine, the CDR3 has 18 amino acids. The DNA shown is the 54-base CDR3, in frame from base 1. The CDR1 and CDR2 encoded by the germline V gene (reference sequence) are SEHNR and FQNEAQ. After removal of 3 bases from V and 9 bases from J, the junction retains 20 bases not matched to a gene. Full variable domain (CDR3 extended with the reference TRBV7-9 and TRBJ2-3 proteins): DTGVSQNPRHKITKRGQNVTFRCDPISEHNRLYWYRQTLGQGPEFLTYFQNEAQLEKSRLLSDRFSAERPKGSFSTLEIQRTEQGDSAMYLCASSFPVQTTSGEETQYFGPGTRLTVL.